The entry below gives a single TCR beta chain sequence along with its context. The sample is drawn from a study of control samples from healthy donors and cancer patients. Clones were sequenced by immunoSEQ multiplex PCR, and TCRdb holds only the in-frame ones, with some missing. The sample carries tens of thousands of clones, around 79% recorded once. V was clipped by 1 base and J by 13 bases, with 17 bases between them. The CDR3 is made up of 15 amino acids. CDR1 and CDR2 (germline): SEHNR, FQNEAQ (reference sequence). The sequencing input was PBMCs. The TCR was taken from a man in his sixties with head and neck cancer. The J gene is TRBJ1-6, the V gene TRBV7-9, with a tentative D call TRBD1 (6 bases). As DNA, the CDR3 is TGTGCCAGCAGCTTAGAAACTGGGACATTGGCGCCCCTCCACTTT. Translated: CASSLETGTLAPLHF.